This record looks at one T cell receptor (beta chain) sequence and its context. Its target is not known. This record belongs to a study of T cell responses to AZD1222 COVID-19 vaccine. Sequenced by immunoSEQ multiplex PCR; TCRdb stores in-frame clones only, minus some. The sample lists about 82,000 clones, around nine tenths occurring once. Combined were second doses at about 4 or about 12 weeks. Germline V gene sequence: CDR1 MNHNS, CDR2 SASEGT. V was cut by 1 base and J by 0 bases, with 10 bases left in between. There are 15 residues in the CDR3. General study points: In the spike-specific TCR repertoire, nearly half reportedly target unmutated variant regions. Spike-specific TCR depth and breadth grew after two AZD1222 doses. White British people made up most donors, females outnumbered males, and clonal diversity was possibly underestimated.

The J gene is TRBJ2-7, the V gene TRBV6-1, with D unclear. Sequenced material: peripheral blood, taken 28 days after the second AZD1222 dose. This clonotype originated in an adult who received the AZD1222 COVID-19 vaccine. The CDR3 nucleotides read TGTGCCAGCAGTGAAGGCATATCCAACTCCTACGAGCAGTACTTC. Its protein is CASSEGISNSYEQYF.